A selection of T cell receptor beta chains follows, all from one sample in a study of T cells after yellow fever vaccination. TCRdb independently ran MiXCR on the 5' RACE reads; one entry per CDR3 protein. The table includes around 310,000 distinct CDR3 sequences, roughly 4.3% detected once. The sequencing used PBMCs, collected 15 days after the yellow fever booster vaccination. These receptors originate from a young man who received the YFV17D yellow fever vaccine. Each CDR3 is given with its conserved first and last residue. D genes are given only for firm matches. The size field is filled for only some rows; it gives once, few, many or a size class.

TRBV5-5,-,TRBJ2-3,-,CASSLTRGWKDTQYF,TGTGCCAGCAGCTTGACCCGGGGGTGGAAAGATACGCAGTATTTT
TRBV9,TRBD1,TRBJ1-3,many,CASSGQGAPSGNTIYF,TGTGCCAGCAGCGGGCAGGGGGCCCCCTCTGGAAACACCATATATTTT
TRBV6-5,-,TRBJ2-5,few,CASSRRAYEKTQYF,TGTGCCAGCAGTCGACGGGCCTATGAAAAGACCCAGTACTTC
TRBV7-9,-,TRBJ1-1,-,CASSSATFHMNTEAFF,TGTGCCAGCAGCTCAGCAACCTTTCACATGAACACTGAAGCTTTCTTT
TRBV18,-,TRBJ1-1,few,CASSPNPGGVEAFF,TGTGCCAGCTCACCGAATCCGGGAGGGGTTGAAGCTTTCTTT
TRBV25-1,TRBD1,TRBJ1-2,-,CAIQGVYGYTF,TGTGCCATCCAGGGGGTCTATGGCTACACCTTC
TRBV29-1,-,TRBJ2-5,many,CSVEKGAGETQYF,TGCAGCGTTGAAAAGGGGGCGGGGGAGACCCAGTACTTC
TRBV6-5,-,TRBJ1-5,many,CASSYSNTNQPQHF,TGTGCCAGCAGTTACTCGAACACCAATCAGCCCCAGCATTTT
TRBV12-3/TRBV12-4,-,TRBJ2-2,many,CASSSRGLWSNTGELFF,TGTGCCAGCAGCTCCCGGGGTCTTTGGTCGAACACCGGGGAGCTGTTTTTT
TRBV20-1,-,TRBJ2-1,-,CSARGGGPYNEQFF,TGCAGTGCTAGGGGCGGGGGCCCCTACAATGAGCAGTTCTTC
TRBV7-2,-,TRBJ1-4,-,CASSLLGTNEKLFF,TGTGCCAGCAGCCTTCTCGGGACTAATGAAAAACTGTTTTTT
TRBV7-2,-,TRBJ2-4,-,CASSSGGAKNIQYF,TGTGCCAGCAGCTCCGGGGGAGCCAAAAACATTCAGTACTTC
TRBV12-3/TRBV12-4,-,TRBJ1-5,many,CASSFGRERGNQPQHF,TGTGCCAGCAGTTTTGGCAGGGAAAGGGGCAATCAGCCCCAGCATTTT
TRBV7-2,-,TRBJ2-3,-,CASSSRFRSTDTQYF,TGTGCCAGCAGCTCCCGGTTCAGGAGCACAGATACGCAGTATTTT
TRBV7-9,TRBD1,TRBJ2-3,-,CASSLTQGKDTQYF,TGTGCCAGCAGCTTAACACAGGGGAAAGATACGCAGTATTTT
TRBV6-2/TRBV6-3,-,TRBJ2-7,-,CASSYPRYEQYF,TGTGCCAGCAGTTACCCCCGATACGAGCAGTACTTC
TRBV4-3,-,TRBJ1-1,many,CASSSRRGNTEAFF,TGCGCCAGCAGCTCCCGGCGTGGGAACACTGAAGCTTTCTTT
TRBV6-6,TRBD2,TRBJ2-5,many,CASSPDYLPGEGQYF,TGTGCCAGCAGTCCCGACTACTTACCCGGGGAGGGCCAGTACTTC
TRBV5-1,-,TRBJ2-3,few,CASSLVAEVDTQYF,TGCGCCAGCAGCTTGGTGGCCGAAGTTGATACGCAGTATTTT
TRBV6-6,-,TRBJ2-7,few,CASRETGGVSYEQYF,TGTGCCAGCAGGGAAACGGGGGGCGTCTCCTACGAGCAGTACTTC
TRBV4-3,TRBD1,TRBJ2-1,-,CASSPRTGTGYNEQFF,TGCGCCAGCAGCCCCAGAACCGGGACAGGGTACAATGAGCAGTTCTTC
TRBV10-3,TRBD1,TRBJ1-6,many,CAISDRARDRSSPLHF,TGTGCCATCAGTGATCGTGCCAGGGACAGGTCTTCACCCCTCCACTTT
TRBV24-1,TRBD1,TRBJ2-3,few,CATSDPHGQGSDTQYF,TGTGCCACCAGTGACCCCCATGGACAGGGTTCAGATACGCAGTATTTT
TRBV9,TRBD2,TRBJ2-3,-,CASSVRAGGPTDTQYF,TGTGCCAGCAGCGTCCGAGCGGGGGGGCCCACAGATACGCAGTATTTT